These 3 T cell receptor beta chains came from one sample sequenced in a study of blood T cell repertoires in COVID-19. TCRdb's copy holds only in-frame clones and misses some; the assay was immunoSEQ multiplex PCR. The repertoire includes about 140,000 clones, around 90% of them detected once, and less than 6.5% sits in the top ten. The material sequenced was peripheral blood. All receptors come from a human donor in a cohort sampled during active COVID-19.

The DNA for the CDR3 is TGTGCCAGCAGCCAAACTAGCGGGTCAGCCAAAAACATTCAGTACTTC. Protein sequence: CASSQTSGSAKNIQYF. V usage is TRBV13 and J usage is TRBJ2-4; TRBD2 agrees at 9 bases. This CDR3 contains 16 residues. J gave up 0 bases and V 5 bases, and 5 bases lay outside the gene matches. In germline, CDR1 is PRHDT, CDR2 FYEKMQ (reference sequence).

This chain joins TRBV19 and TRBJ1-2, with 8 bases aligning to TRBD1. This CDR3 has 14 residues. Losses at the gene ends were 2 bases for V and 4 bases for J; bases not matched to a gene: 3. The germline V gene encodes CDR1 LNHDA and CDR2 SQIVND (reference sequence). The CDR3 DNA sequence: TGTGCCAGTAGTATATCCGGACAGGGCTATGGCTACACCTTC. As protein: CASSISGQGYGYTF.

This clone was recorded only once. The rearrangement joins TRBV28 to TRBJ1-6; 7 bases align to TRBD1. Trimming took 6 bases from V and 0 from J; bases not matched to a gene: 5. The CDR3 covers 16 residues. In germline, CDR1 is MDHEN, CDR2 SYDVKM. In nucleotides, the CDR3 is TGTGCCAGCAGGAGGACAGGCAGCTCCTATAATTCACCCCTCCACTTT. Encoded protein: CASRRTGSSYNSPLHF.